This T cell receptor (beta chain) appears in the sequencing data of a study of T-cell memory formation after mild COVID-19. MiXCR, applied by TCRdb to the 5' RACE reads, yields one record per CDR3 protein. The data show about 340,000 distinct CDR3 sequences, around 13% seen once. This clonotype has just a few counts. Trimming cost V 1 base and J 6 bases; bases outside gene matches: 3. This CDR3 region has 15 residues. Germline values: CDR1 SGHKS, CDR2 YYEKEE (reference sequence). This sequence was found in a man younger than 35 who had mild COVID-19 (a few samples of this study predate the infection). Cell type and time point are not known. This sequence joins TRBV5-5 and TRBJ2-2; 10 bases match TRBD2. Sample: PBMCs or a T cell subset sorted from them (not recorded which). The CDR3 protein is CASSLLAGAPGELFF. In nucleotides, the CDR3 is TGTGCCAGCAGCTTGCTAGCGGGGGCGCCCGGGGAGCTGTTTTTT.